The clone carrying this T cell receptor (beta chain) was counted between two and nine times. Its antigen is undetermined. The data derive from a study of beta chain features in type 1 diabetes. The germline gives CDR1 SGHKS, CDR2 YYEKEE (reference sequence). Trimming took 4 bases from V and 9 from J; bases not matched to a gene: 12. The CDR3 contains 14 residues. Study outcomes and limitations: There was a moderate but significant shortening of TCRB CDR3s in all four CD4+ subsets of Type 1 diabetes patients.

The study reverse transcribed the entire isolated RNA, so it sequenced expressed TCRB transcripts. Deep immunoSEQ sequencing covered naive, central memory and regulatory T cell samples. Sequenced by immunoSEQ multiplex PCR; TCRdb stores in-frame clones only, minus some. The table shows under 300,000 clones, with around 13% occurring only once. CD4+ cells of the naive, central memory, regulatory and stem cell-like memory types were sorted via CD45RO/CCR7/CD25/CD127/CD95/CD27. The receptor was isolated from a man aged 25-40 years with type 1 diabetes. The specimen sequenced was naive CD4+ T cells from blood. The rearrangement links TRBV5-5 to TRBJ2-7, with 8 bases lining up with TRBD1. CDR3 bases: TGTGCCAGCAGCCCCGGGACAGGCGGCGTTTGGCAGTACTTC. This sequence encodes CASSPGTGGVWQYF.